The rows below give T cell receptor beta chains drawn from one sample of a study of blood T cell repertoires in COVID-19. Produced via immunoSEQ multiplex PCR; TCRdb's table is partial and in-frame only. The sample records some 400,000 clones, around 87% being singletons. Specimen: PBMCs or T cells enriched from blood (not recorded which). The receptors originated from a man aged 30 to 45 who had recovered from COVID-19. Each CDR3 is given with its conserved first and last residue. D genes are given only for firm matches. A clone size is listed for some rows: how often the clone was seen (once, few, many), or a class if it is expanded.

J	D	size	V	DNA	CDR3
TRBJ2-7	TRBD1	.	TRBV12-5	TGTGCTAGTGGTTTGGTACAGGTCTCGGGACAGCCTTTCGAGCAGTACTTC	CASGLVQVSGQPFEQYF
TRBJ1-4	TRBD1	.	TRBV5-1	TGCGCCAGCAGCTCGGGGACAGATGCAACTAATGAAAAACTGTTTTTT	CASSSGTDATNEKLFF
TRBJ1-2	.	.	TRBV5-1	TGCGCCAGCAGCTTGTGGGCAGCTACTAACTATGGCTACACCTTC	CASSLWAATNYGYTF
TRBJ1-3	.	.	TRBV12-3/TRBV12-4	TGTGCCAGCAGTTTACACTCTGGAAACACCATATATTTT	CASSLHSGNTIYF
TRBJ2-3	TRBD2	.	TRBV10-2	TGCGCCAGCATAACAACTAGCGGGGACACAGATACGCAGTATTTT	CASITTSGDTDTQYF
TRBJ2-2	.	.	TRBV10-1	TGCGCCAGCAGTGAGTCGAGGGGGGGCTCAACCGGGGAGCTGTTTTTT	CASSESRGGSTGELFF
TRBJ1-2	TRBD1	once	TRBV5-1	TGCGCCAGCAGCGTCGACGGGGGACAGGGTCGTGGCTACACCTTC	CASSVDGGQGRGYTF
TRBJ1-1	TRBD1	.	TRBV6-5	TGTGCCAGCAGCCTGGGACAGACGAACACTGAAGCTTTCTTT	CASSLGQTNTEAFF
TRBJ2-6	.	.	TRBV6-5	TGTGCCAGCACCTCTACCTCTGGGGCCAACGTCCTGACTTTC	CASTSTSGANVLTF
TRBJ1-5	.	.	TRBV9	TGTGCCAGCTCCCCCGGGGAGTCACGCAATCAGCCCCAGCATTTT	CASSPGESRNQPQHF
TRBJ2-3	.	.	TRBV7-6	TGTGCCAGCAGCCCCTCGGGAGACAGAAGCACAGATACGCAGTATTTT	CASSPSGDRSTDTQYF
TRBJ1-5	.	.	TRBV19	TGTGCCAGTAGTGCCCAGGGGATAGGGAATCAGCCCCAGCATTTT	CASSAQGIGNQPQHF
TRBJ1-4	.	.	TRBV11-2	TGTGCCAGCAGCTTAGACCAGGGTTGGGAAAAACTGTTTTTT	CASSLDQGWEKLFF
TRBJ1-2	TRBD1	.	TRBV4-3	TGCGCCAGCAGCCAGTACAGGGGACCCTATGGCTACACCTTC	CASSQYRGPYGYTF
TRBJ2-6	.	.	TRBV5-1	TGCGCCAGCAGCTTGGATCAAAACTCTGGGGCCAACGTCCTGACTTTC	CASSLDQNSGANVLTF
TRBJ1-4	.	.	TRBV18	TGTGCCAGCTCACCTGAGCAGGATGAAAAACTGTTTTTT	CASSPEQDEKLFF
TRBJ2-7	TRBD2	.	TRBV18	TGTGCCAGCTCCCTCAGTCCCGGGACTAGCGGGGCGGGGGCACGAGAGCAGTACTTC	CASSLSPGTSGAGAREQYF
TRBJ2-7	TRBD1	once	TRBV6-5	TGTGCCAGCACCACCGGGACAGCGATCTACGAGCAGTACTTC	CASTTGTAIYEQYF
TRBJ2-2	TRBD1	.	TRBV6-5	TGTGCCAGCAGCATCGGGACAGAGAACACCGGGGAGCTGTTTTTT	CASSIGTENTGELFF
TRBJ2-7	.	.	TRBV12-3/TRBV12-4	TGTGCCAGCAGTTGGGACTTCTACGAGCAGTACTTC	CASSWDFYEQYF
TRBJ1-2	TRBD1	.	TRBV4-1	TGCGCCAGCAGCCAAGATCCCACGGGACAGATCTATGGCTACACCTTC	CASSQDPTGQIYGYTF
TRBJ1-5	.	.	TRBV24-1	TGTGCCACCAGTGACTCCACAGGGAATCAGCCCCAGCATTTT	CATSDSTGNQPQHF
TRBJ2-7	TRBD1	few	TRBV5-8	TGTGCCAGCAGCATGGGGACAGGGGGCTCCCACGAGCAGTACTTC	CASSMGTGGSHEQYF
TRBJ2-7	.	.	TRBV2	TGTGCCAGCAGTGAACTGCCCGCCGGAGCCGAGCAGTACTTC	CASSELPAGAEQYF
TRBJ2-5	.	.	TRBV7-8	TGTGCCAGCAGCTTAATAACGCCGGGACAGCGACTAGTTGAAGAGACCCAGTACTTC	CASSLITPGQRLVEETQYF
TRBJ1-2	.	.	TRBV19	TGTGCCAGTAGTATAGTGGGGGCCCCTTCGAGTAACTATGGCTACACCTTC	CASSIVGAPSSNYGYTF
TRBJ2-1	TRBD1	.	TRBV5-5	TGTGCCAGCAGCCTCGGACAGGGATCCTACAATGAGCAGTTCTTC	CASSLGQGSYNEQFF
TRBJ1-1	TRBD1	.	TRBV19	TGTGCCAGTCTCCGGGACAGGGGTTGGACTGAAGCTTTCTTT	CASLRDRGWTEAFF
TRBJ1-5	.	.	TRBV21-1	TGTGCCAGCAGATACCAGGGGGGACGGCGGGATAGCAATCAGCCCCAGCATTTT	CASRYQGGRRDSNQPQHF
TRBJ2-3	TRBD2	.	TRBV5-6	TGTGCCAGCAGCAGGCGGCTAGCGGGGGGGCCTAGCACAGATACGCAGTATTTT	CASSRRLAGGPSTDTQYF
TRBJ1-1	.	.	TRBV9	TGTGCCAGCAGCGTAGATAGCAACACTGAAGCTTTCTTT	CASSVDSNTEAFF